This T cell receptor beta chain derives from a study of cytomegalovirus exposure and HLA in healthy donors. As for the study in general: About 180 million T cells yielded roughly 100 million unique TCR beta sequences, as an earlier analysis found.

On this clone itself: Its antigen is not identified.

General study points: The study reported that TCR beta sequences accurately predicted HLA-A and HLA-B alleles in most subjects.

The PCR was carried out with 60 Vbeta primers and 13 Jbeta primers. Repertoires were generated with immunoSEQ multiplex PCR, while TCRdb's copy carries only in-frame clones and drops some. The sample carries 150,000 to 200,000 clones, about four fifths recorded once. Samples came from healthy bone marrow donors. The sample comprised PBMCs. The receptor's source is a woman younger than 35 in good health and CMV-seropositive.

The CDR3 is CASSPPRETRVPGNLGQFF. The DNA for the CDR3 is TGTGCCAGCTCACCACCTAGAGAGACTCGGGTACCTGGAAACCTTGGGCAGTTCTTC. The chain carries TRBV18 and TRBJ2-1; D is uncertain. V gave up 0 bases and J gave up 12 bases, with 30 bases separating them. The CDR3 length is 19 residues. CDR1 KGHSH and CDR2 LQKENI come from the germline V gene. The complete variable domain, with remaining parts taken from reference TRBV18 and TRBJ2-1, reads NAGVMQNPRHLVRRRGQEARLRCSPMKGHSHVYWYRQLPEEGLKFMVYLQKENIIDESGMPKERFSAEFPKEGPSILRIQQVVRGDSAAYFCASSPPRETRVPGNLGQFFGPGTRLTVL.